Each of the 10 T cell receptor beta chains below was sequenced from the same sample in a study of OX40 agonist ivuxolimab in advanced cancers. Sequencing used immunoSEQ multiplex PCR; TCRdb keeps in-frame clones, though not all of them. The sample includes more than 45,000 clones, about nine tenths of them seen just once. The sequencing here drew on CD4+ or CD8+ T cells sorted from blood, taken in a trial of the OX40 agonist ivuxolimab. The origin of the receptors is an adult with an advanced solid tumor such as melanoma, head and neck, liver or kidney cancer.

The sample holds one count of this clone. V and J are TRBV4-1 and TRBJ1-5, with no clear D. The V gene's germline CDR1 is MGHRA and CDR2 YSYEKL. The CDR3 consists of 16 residues. V was trimmed by 3 bases and J by 7 bases, leaving 19 bases between them. The CDR3 sequence is CASSQAWTRFVQPQHF. The DNA of the CDR3 is TGCGCCAGCAGCCAGGCCTGGACCAGGTTTGTCCAGCCCCAGCATTTT.

DNA for the CDR3: TGCGCCAGCAGCCAAGGAACCCCAGATAGAAATGAGCAGTTCTTC. Protein: CASSQGTPDRNEQFF. J is TRBJ2-1 and V is TRBV4-1; D gene ambiguous. This CDR3 spans 15 amino acids. V was cut by 1 base and J by 7 bases, with 14 bases left in between. Germline V gene data show CDR1 as MGHRA and CDR2 as YSYEKL.

The chain combines TRBV14 with TRBJ2-2, with D perhaps TRBD2 (6 bases). V was clipped by 4 bases and J by 6 bases, with 18 bases between them. CDR1 SGHDN and CDR2 FVKESK come from the germline V gene. This CDR3 has 16 residues. CDR3 nucleotide sequence: TGTGCCAGCAGCCCGGTGTCCGTCGGCGGGGCCGGGGAGCTGTTTTTT. Translated, it gives CASSPVSVGGAGELFF.

This chain uses TRBV19 with TRBJ2-1; 13 nucleotides line up with TRBD2. CDR3 size: 17 residues. Germline V gene data show CDR1 as LNHDA and CDR2 as SQIVND (reference sequence). V lost 4 bases to trimming and J lost 8 bases; unmatched junction nucleotides: 11. For the CDR3, the DNA is TGTGCCAGTAGTACCATAATAGGGACTAGCGGGAATTATGAGCAGTTCTTC. Its protein is CASSTIIGTSGNYEQFF.

The chain joins TRBV27 to TRBJ2-5; D remains ambiguous. Germline-derived CDR1 and CDR2 are MNHEY and SMNVEV (reference sequence). The CDR3 consists of 15 residues. Trimming pared 4 bases from V and 0 bases from J, leaving 12 bases between. The DNA of the CDR3 is TGTGCCAGCAGTTCTGCGGTAAGGTACCAAGAGACCCAGTACTTC. Protein: CASSSAVRYQETQYF.

The DNA for the CDR3 is TGTGCCAGCAGTTCGGACCTCGGTGGCACTGAAGCTTTCTTT. Translated: CASSSDLGGTEAFF. The V call is TRBV28, the J call TRBJ1-1; D gene uncertain. This CDR3 is built from 14 residues. From germline, CDR1 is MDHEN and CDR2 SYDVKM. Trimming left V 4 bases short and J 4 bases short, with 13 bases between. The full variable domain, rest sourced from reference TRBV28 and TRBJ1-1, is DVKVTQSSRYLVKRTGEKVFLECVQDMDHENMFWYRQDPGLGLRLIYFSYDVKMKEKGDIPEGYSVSREKKERFSLILESASTNQTSMYLCASSSDLGGTEAFFGQGTRLTVV.

CDR3 residues: CASSEAGKTNEKLFF. CDR3 coding DNA: TGTGCCAGCAGTGAGGCAGGGAAAACTAATGAAAAACTGTTTTTT. This chain joins TRBV6-1 and TRBJ1-4; a weak D match, TRBD1 (5 bases). Trimming removed 3 bases at V and 1 base at J, with 9 bases between. CDR3 size: 15 residues. Germline CDR1 MNHNS, CDR2 SASEGT.

V and J are TRBV19 and TRBJ1-1; no firm D call. The germline V gene has CDR1 LNHDA and CDR2 SQIVND (reference sequence). Between the trimmed V and J ends, which lost 0 bases and 3 bases, there was a span of 8 bases. This CDR3 has 14 residues. The CDR3 DNA follows: TGTGCCAGTAGTATAGATGTGCCGTACACTGAAGCTTTCTTT. Its protein is CASSIDVPYTEAFF. The entire variable domain, with the rest obtained from reference TRBV19 and TRBJ1-1, is as follows: DGGITQSPKYLFRKEGQNVTLSCEQNLNHDAMYWYRQDPGQGLRLIYYSQIVNDFQKGDIAEGYSVSREKKESFPLTVTSAQKNPTAFYLCASSIDVPYTEAFFGQGTRLTVV.

CDR3 protein: CASSAQPGFHLNEQFF. As DNA, the CDR3 is TGTGCCAGCAGCGCACAGCCCGGGTTCCACCTCAATGAGCAGTTCTTC. The J gene is TRBJ2-1, the V gene TRBV9; D is ambiguous. V lost 3 bases and J 6 bases, leaving 19 bases between the germline ends. Germline values: CDR1 SGDLS, CDR2 YYNGEE. The CDR3 runs 16 residues. Filled out from reference TRBV9 and TRBJ2-1, the complete variable domain reads DSGVTQTPKHLITATGQRVTLRCSPRSGDLSVYWYQQSLDQGLQFLIQYYNGEERAKGNILERFSAQQFPDLHSELNLSSLELGDSALYFCASSAQPGFHLNEQFFGPGTRLTVL.

In its sample, this clone was seen a few times. The DNA for the CDR3 is TGTGCCAGTAGTCCTGGGGGAGTGAACACTGAAGCTTTCTTT. This sequence encodes CASSPGGVNTEAFF. The chain couples TRBV19 to TRBJ1-1; weak D call: TRBD1 (5 bases). Germline V lookup: CDR1 LNHDA, CDR2 SQIVND (reference sequence). This CDR3 contains 14 residues. Trimming took off 5 bases at V and 0 bases at J, with 10 bases between the two ends.